The next 7 T cell receptor beta chains were all read from a single sample in a study of blood T cell repertoires in COVID-19. TCRdb's table, derived via immunoSEQ multiplex PCR, lists solely in-frame clones and lacks some. The sample includes about 140,000 clones, about 82% seen only once; the top ten take around 2.9%. The sample consisted of peripheral blood. Receptor source: a man aged 50 to 60 with acute or convalescent COVID-19.

The V gene is TRBV19, the J gene TRBJ1-2; 7 positions match TRBD1. The CDR3 is made up of 16 amino acids. Per the germline V gene, CDR1 is LNHDA and CDR2 is SQIVND (reference sequence). Trimming at V came to 5 bases and at J to 4 bases, leaving 13 bases not matched to a gene. CDR3 DNA sequence: TGTGCCAGTAGTCTCCTGGACAGGAAGCCCGTCTATGGCTACACCTTC. It specifies CASSLLDRKPVYGYTF.

This CDR3 is CAISGRSGSSNEQFF. CDR3 nucleotide sequence: TGTGCCATCAGTGGCCGTAGCGGGAGTTCGAATGAGCAGTTCTTC. The rearrangement joins TRBV10-3 to TRBJ2-1; 9 bases are a match to TRBD2. Germline V gives CDR1 ENHRY, CDR2 SYGVKD. J gave up 7 bases and V 4 bases, and 8 bases lay outside the gene matches. The CDR3 is 15 amino acids.

As for this clone: In the same sample, other DNA sequences code for this CDR3. The J gene is TRBJ2-1, the V gene TRBV5-3; 7 bases fit TRBD2. TRBV5-3 is an ORF for which the function is uncertain. V lost 2 bases and J lost 8; bases outside the gene matches: 10. This CDR3 contains 15 residues. CDR3 sequence reads: CARSFEAGFRDEQFF. The CDR3 nucleotides are TGTGCCAGAAGCTTCGAAGCGGGGTTCAGGGATGAGCAGTTCTTC.

The gene calls are TRBV9 and TRBJ2-3, with 7 bases identical to TRBD2. Germline V gene sequence: CDR1 SGDLS, CDR2 YYNGEE. The CDR3 extends over 16 amino acids. V dropped 4 bases and J dropped 4; count of bases not matched to a gene: 12. CDR3 amino acids: CASSPWEGDRADTQYF. The CDR3 nucleotides are TGTGCCAGCAGCCCCTGGGAGGGAGATAGGGCAGATACGCAGTATTTT.

The chain is built from TRBV5-6 and TRBJ2-7, with D perhaps TRBD2 (6 bases). CDR1 and CDR2 (germline): SGHDT, YYEEEE. V lost 5 bases and J 4 bases, leaving 16 bases between the germline ends. The CDR3 is made up of 14 amino acids. CDR3 amino acids: CASRTRDSLYEQYF. CDR3 DNA: TGTGCCAGCAGGACCCGGGACTCTTTGTACGAGCAGTACTTC.

This clone was found a few times. The rearrangement joins TRBV21-1 to TRBJ1-4; TRBD1, the table's D call, lacks a check against the DNA. TRBV21-1 is recorded as a pseudogene. This CDR3 comprises 14 residues. The CDR3 spells CASSHRGTNEKLFF. As DNA, the CDR3 is TGTGCCAGCAGTCACAGGGGAACTAATGAAAAACTGTTTTTT.

The V gene is TRBV11-2, the J gene TRBJ1-1, with unresolved D. The CDR3 is 12 amino acids. V lost 1 base and J 7 bases, leaving 7 bases between the germline ends. The germline V gene encodes CDR1 SGHAT and CDR2 FQNNGV. CDR3 bases: TGTGCCAGCAGCTTAGTCGGGAATGAAGCTTTCTTT. Its translation is CASSLVGNEAFF.